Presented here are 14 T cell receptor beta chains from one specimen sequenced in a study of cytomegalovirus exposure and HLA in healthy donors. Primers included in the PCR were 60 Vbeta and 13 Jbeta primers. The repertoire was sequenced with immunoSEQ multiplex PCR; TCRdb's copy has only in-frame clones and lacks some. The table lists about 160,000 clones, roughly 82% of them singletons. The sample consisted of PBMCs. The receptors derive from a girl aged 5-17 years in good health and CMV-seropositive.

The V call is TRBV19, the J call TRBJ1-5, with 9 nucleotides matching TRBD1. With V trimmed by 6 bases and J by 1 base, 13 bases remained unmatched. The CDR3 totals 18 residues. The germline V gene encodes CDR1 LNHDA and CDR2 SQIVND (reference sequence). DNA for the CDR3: TGTGCCAGTAGAAACCGGGACAGGGTTGGTCGAAGCAATCAGCCCCAGCATTTT. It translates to CASRNRDRVGRSNQPQHF.

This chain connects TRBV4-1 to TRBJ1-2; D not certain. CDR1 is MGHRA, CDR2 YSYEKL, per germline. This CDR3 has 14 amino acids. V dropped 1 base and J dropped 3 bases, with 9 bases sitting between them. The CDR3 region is CASSQGREDYGYTF. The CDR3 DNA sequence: TGCGCCAGCAGCCAAGGTCGCGAGGACTATGGCTACACCTTC.

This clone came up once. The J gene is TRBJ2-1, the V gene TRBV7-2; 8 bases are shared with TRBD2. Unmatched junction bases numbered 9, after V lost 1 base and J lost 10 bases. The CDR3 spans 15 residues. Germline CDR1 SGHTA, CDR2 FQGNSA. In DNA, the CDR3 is TGTGCCAGCAGCTTAGATCGGGGGGGCCTGGGAGAGCAGTTCTTC. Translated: CASSLDRGGLGEQFF.

CDR3 protein: CATSKGVSGREGNEQFF. DNA of the CDR3: TGTGCCACCAGCAAAGGGGTTAGCGGGAGGGAGGGGAATGAGCAGTTCTTC. The chain recombines TRBV15 with TRBJ2-1; 11 bases match TRBD2. CDR3 size: 17 residues. The germline V gene encodes CDR1 LNHNV and CDR2 YYDKDF (reference sequence). V lost 4 bases and J lost 7; bases outside the gene matches: 12.

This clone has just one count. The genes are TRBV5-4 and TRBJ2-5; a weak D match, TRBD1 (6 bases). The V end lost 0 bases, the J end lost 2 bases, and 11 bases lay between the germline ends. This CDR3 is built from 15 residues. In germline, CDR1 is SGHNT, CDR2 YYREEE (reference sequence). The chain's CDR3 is CASSLDRDKQETQYF. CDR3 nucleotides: TGTGCCAGCAGCTTGGACCGGGACAAGCAAGAGACCCAGTACTTC.

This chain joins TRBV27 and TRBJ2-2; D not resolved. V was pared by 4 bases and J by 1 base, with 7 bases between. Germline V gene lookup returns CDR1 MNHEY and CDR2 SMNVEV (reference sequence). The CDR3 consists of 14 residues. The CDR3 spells CASSSDLNTGELFF. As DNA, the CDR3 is TGTGCCAGCAGTTCCGACTTGAACACCGGGGAGCTGTTTTTT.

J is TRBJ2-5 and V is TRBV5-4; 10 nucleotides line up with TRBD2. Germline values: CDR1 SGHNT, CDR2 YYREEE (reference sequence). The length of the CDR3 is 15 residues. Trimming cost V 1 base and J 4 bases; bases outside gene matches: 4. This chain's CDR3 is CASSLSLAGVETQYF. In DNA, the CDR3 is TGTGCCAGCAGCTTGAGTCTAGCGGGGGTAGAGACCCAGTACTTC.

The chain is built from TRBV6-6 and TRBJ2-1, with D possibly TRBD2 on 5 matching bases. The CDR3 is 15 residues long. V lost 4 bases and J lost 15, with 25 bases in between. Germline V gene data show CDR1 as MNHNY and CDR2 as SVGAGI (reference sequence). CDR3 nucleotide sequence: TGTGCCAGCAGTTCCCGGGTGGGAGACGCTATCCGCCCGTTCTTC. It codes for CASSSRVGDAIRPFF.

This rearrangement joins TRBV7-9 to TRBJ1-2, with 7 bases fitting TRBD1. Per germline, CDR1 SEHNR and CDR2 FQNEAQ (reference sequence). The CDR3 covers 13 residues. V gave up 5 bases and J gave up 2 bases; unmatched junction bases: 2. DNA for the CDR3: TGTGCCAGCAGCCGACAGGGAAACTATGGCTACACCTTC. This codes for CASSRQGNYGYTF.

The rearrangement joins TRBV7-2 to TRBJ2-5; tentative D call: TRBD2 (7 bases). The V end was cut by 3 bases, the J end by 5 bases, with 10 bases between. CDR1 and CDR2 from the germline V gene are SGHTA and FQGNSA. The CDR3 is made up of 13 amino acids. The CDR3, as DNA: TGTGCCAGCAGCTTCGGGGGGCGGGAGACCCAGTACTTC. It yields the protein CASSFGGRETQYF. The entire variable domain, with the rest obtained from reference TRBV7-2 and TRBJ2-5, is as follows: GAGVSQSPSNKVTEKGKDVELRCDPISGHTALYWYRQSLGQGLEFLIYFQGNSAPDKSGLPSDRFSAERTGGSVSTLTIQRTQQEDSAVYLCASSFGGRETQYFGPGTRLLVL.

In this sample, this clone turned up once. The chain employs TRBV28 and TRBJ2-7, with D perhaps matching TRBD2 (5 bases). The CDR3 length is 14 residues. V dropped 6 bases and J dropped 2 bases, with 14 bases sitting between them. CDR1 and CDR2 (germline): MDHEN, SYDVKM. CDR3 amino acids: CASSGMIPPYEQYF. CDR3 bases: TGTGCCAGCAGCGGGATGATTCCACCCTACGAGCAGTACTTC.

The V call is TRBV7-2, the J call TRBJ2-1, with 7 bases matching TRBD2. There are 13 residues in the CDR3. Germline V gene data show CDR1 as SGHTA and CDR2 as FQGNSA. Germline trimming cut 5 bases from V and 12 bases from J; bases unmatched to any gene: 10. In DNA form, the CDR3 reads TGTGCCAGCAGCCGACTCGCGGGAGCAGGGCAGTTCTTC. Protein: CASSRLAGAGQFF.

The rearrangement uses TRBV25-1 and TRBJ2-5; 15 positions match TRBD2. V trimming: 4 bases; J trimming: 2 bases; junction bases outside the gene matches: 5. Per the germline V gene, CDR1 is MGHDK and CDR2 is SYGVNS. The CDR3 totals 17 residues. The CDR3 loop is CASSAGTSGGKQETQYF. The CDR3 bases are TGTGCCAGCAGTGCGGGGACTAGCGGGGGGAAGCAAGAGACCCAGTACTTC.

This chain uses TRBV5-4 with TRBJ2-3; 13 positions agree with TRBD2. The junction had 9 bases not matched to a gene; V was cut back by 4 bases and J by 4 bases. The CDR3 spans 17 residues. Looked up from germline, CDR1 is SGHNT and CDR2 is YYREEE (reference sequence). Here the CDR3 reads CASSPGLAGDGSDTQYF. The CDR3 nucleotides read TGTGCCAGCAGCCCAGGACTAGCGGGGGACGGATCAGATACGCAGTATTTT.